This T cell receptor (beta chain) was identified in a study of OX40 agonist ivuxolimab in advanced cancers. V was shortened by 3 bases and J by 8 bases, with 11 bases between the two germline ends. CDR1 and CDR2 from the germline V gene are SGHDN and FVKESK. This CDR3 contains 13 residues. Study results and limitations: Doses of 0.1 to 3.0 mg/kg were accompanied by clonal expansion of CD4+ and CD8+ blood T cells by week 6. Expanded clones were, on average, more numerous in CD8+ T cells than in CD4+.

Points on this clone: Its antigen is still unknown.

Using immunoSEQ multiplex PCR, the repertoire was profiled, and TCRdb retains in-frame clones only, with some absent. The sample includes roughly 58,000 clones, over 75% of them seen just once. The TCR comes from an adult with an advanced solid tumor such as melanoma, head and neck, liver or kidney cancer. Sequences were derived from CD4+ or CD8+ T cells sorted from blood, sampled in a trial of the OX40 agonist ivuxolimab. This chain connects TRBV14 to TRBJ2-1; TRBD1 might be the D (5 bases). CDR3: CASSHLQGHEQFF. The CDR3 nucleotides are TGTGCCAGCAGCCATCTGCAGGGCCATGAGCAGTTCTTC.